Below are 25 T cell receptor beta chains sequenced from a single sample in a study of PD-1 blockade in mismatch repair-deficient tumors. Profiling relied on immunoSEQ multiplex PCR, and the TCRdb table lists in-frame clones only, not all of them. The data contain tens of thousands of clones, roughly 80% of them singletons. The sequencing here drew on peripheral blood, taken 2 weeks after starting pembrolizumab. Every receptor here comes from an adult with mismatch repair-deficient cancer.

In its sample, this clone was seen once. The chain recombines TRBV28 with TRBJ2-1; no clear D. V lost 4 bases to trimming and J lost 9 bases, with 7 bases between them. The length of the CDR3 is 11 residues. The V gene's germline CDR1 is MDHEN and CDR2 SYDVKM. The DNA of the CDR3 is TGTGCCAGCAGTTGGGGATCTGAGCAGTTCTTC. Its translation is CASSWGSEQFF.

The CDR3, as DNA: TGCAGCGTTCGGGTGGGGTCTGAAAAACTGTTTTTT. The encoded protein is CSVRVGSEKLFF. The chain recombines TRBV29-1 with TRBJ1-4; D unclear. CDR3 length equals 12 residues. The V end was cut by 5 bases, the J end by 7 bases, with 11 bases between. The germline gives CDR1 SQVTM, CDR2 ANQGSEA.

The chain joins TRBV19 to TRBJ1-4; no clear D. This CDR3 spans 17 amino acids. The germline V gene encodes CDR1 LNHDA and CDR2 SQIVND (reference sequence). With 5 bases removed from V and 8 bases from J, the gap between germline ends came to 24 bases. The CDR3 DNA reads as TGTGCCAGTAGTCTCGGGCTAGAGTTCGGAAACACGGAAAAACTGTTTTTT. It specifies CASSLGLEFGNTEKLFF.

Comment on this clone: Other DNA sequences in the sample encode the same CDR3. The chain is built from TRBV5-1 and TRBJ2-2; TRBD2 aligns across 8 bases. With 0 bases clipped from V and 1 base from J, the junction kept 5 bases outside the gene matches. In germline, CDR1 is SGHRS, CDR2 YFSETQ. The length of the CDR3 is 17 residues. The chain's CDR3 is CASSLDSAGGNTGELFF. CDR3 sequence (DNA): TGCGCCAGCAGCTTGGATTCCGCGGGAGGGAACACCGGGGAGCTGTTTTTT.

The chain recombines TRBV19 with TRBJ2-1; TRBD2 aligns across 8 bases. The CDR3 totals 17 residues. Germline CDR1 is LNHDA and CDR2 is SQIVND (reference sequence). V was pared by 4 bases and J by 8 bases, with 16 bases of the junction left unmatched. The CDR3 loop is CASSRRTGTSFEDEQFF. CDR3 nucleotide sequence: TGTGCCAGTAGTAGAAGGACCGGGACTAGTTTTGAGGATGAGCAGTTCTTC.

This clone was detected a few times. The chain carries TRBV10-1 and TRBJ2-1; TRBD2 agrees at 9 bases. The CDR3 has 16 residues. The trim removed 3 bases at V and 4 bases at J, leaving 7 bases unmatched. Germline values: CDR1 WNHNN, CDR2 SYGVQD (reference sequence). CDR3 sequence (DNA): TGCGCCAGCAGTGATAGGGCTAGCGGGACGTACAATGAGCAGTTCTTC. It codes for CASSDRASGTYNEQFF.

In its sample, this clone was seen a few times. This sequence joins TRBV11-3 and TRBJ2-1, with a tentative D call TRBD2 (6 bases). This CDR3 comprises 16 residues. CDR1 and CDR2 (germline): SGHNT, YENEEA. Trimming pared 3 bases from V and 0 bases from J, leaving 12 bases between. The CDR3 protein is CASSFASVSSYNEQFF. The CDR3 DNA reads TGTGCCAGCAGCTTCGCTAGCGTGAGCTCCTACAATGAGCAGTTCTTC. Full variable domain (rest looked up from reference TRBV11-3 and TRBJ2-1): EAGVVQSPRYKIIEKKQPVAFWCNPISGHNTLYWYLQNLGQGPELLIRYENEEAVDDSQLPKDRFSAERLKGVDSTLKIQPAELGDSAVYLCASSFASVSSYNEQFFGPGTRLTVL.

This chain connects TRBV28 to TRBJ2-7; TRBD1 might be the D (5 bases). CDR3 length: 11 residues. Germline V gene sequence: CDR1 MDHEN, CDR2 SYDVKM. The V end lost 5 bases, the J end lost 5 bases, and 7 bases lay between the germline ends. Here the CDR3 DNA reads TGTGCCAGCAGTCCCAGGGACGAGCAGTACTTC. Translating gives CASSPRDEQYF.

This chain uses TRBV6-5 with TRBJ2-7, with D perhaps assigned TRBD1 or TRBD2 (5 bases each). Trimming cost V 0 bases and J 1 base, with 10 bases left between them. Germline V CDR1 and CDR2: MNHEY, SVGAGI. This CDR3 comprises 15 residues. CDR3 in DNA: TGTGCCAGCAGTTACTCGGCCGAGGGGTCCTACGAGCAGTACTTC. It specifies CASSYSAEGSYEQYF.

The rearrangement uses TRBV5-5 and TRBJ1-5; unclear D gene. Germline CDR1 and CDR2: SGHKS and YYEKEE (reference sequence). Deletions cut 4 bases from V and 4 bases from J, with 9 bases between. CDR3 length: 13 amino acids. The DNA of the CDR3 is TGTGCCAGCAGCCTTGGACCAAATCAGCCCCAGCATTTT. Its protein is CASSLGPNQPQHF.

The chain is built from TRBV7-8 and TRBJ2-5, with 8 bases aligning to TRBD2. This CDR3 comprises 15 residues. CDR1 is SGHVS, CDR2 FQNEAQ, per germline. V lost 2 bases to trimming and J lost 4 bases; unmatched junction nucleotides: 6. CDR3 loop: CASSLWHREGETQYF. DNA for the CDR3: TGTGCCAGCAGCTTATGGCACCGGGAGGGAGAGACCCAGTACTTC.

The rearrangement uses TRBV4-1 and TRBJ2-5, with D possibly matching TRBD1 (6 bases). This CDR3 is 17 amino acids long. Germline CDR1 MGHRA, CDR2 YSYEKL. V gave up 0 bases and J gave up 4 bases, with 18 bases separating them. The CDR3 spells CASSQEPAGARGETQYF. For the CDR3, the DNA is TGCGCCAGCAGCCAAGAGCCCGCAGGGGCCCGCGGAGAGACCCAGTACTTC.

This sequence joins TRBV6-6 and TRBJ2-7; D tentatively reads TRBD1 or TRBD2 (5 bases each). The germline V gene encodes CDR1 MNHNY and CDR2 SVGAGI (reference sequence). The V end was cut by 0 bases, the J end by 3 bases, with 9 bases between. The CDR3 extends over 14 amino acids. The DNA for the CDR3 is TGTGCCAGCAGTTACTCGTGGGGGAGCTACGAGCAGTACTTC. Amino acid sequence: CASSYSWGSYEQYF.

The chain combines TRBV7-9 with TRBJ2-5; unclear D gene. V lost 5 bases, J lost 4 bases, and 8 bases lay in between. The CDR3 consists of 12 residues. CDR1 SEHNR and CDR2 FQNEAQ come from the germline V gene (reference sequence). The CDR3 nucleotides are TGTGCCAGCAGCCCATTGGGAGAGACCCAGTACTTC. This encodes CASSPLGETQYF.

The rearrangement links TRBV19 to TRBJ1-2; 7 bases are a match to TRBD1. From germline, CDR1 is LNHDA and CDR2 SQIVND (reference sequence). The CDR3 totals 13 residues. Trimming cost V 5 bases and J 8 bases; bases outside gene matches: 8. CDR3 bases: TGTGCCAGTAGTGACAGGGACCTCTTCGGCTACACCTTC. Its translation is CASSDRDLFGYTF.

The chain couples TRBV6-1 to TRBJ1-2; weak D call: TRBD1 (5 bases). CDR3 length equals 15 residues. Germline assignment: CDR1 MNHNS and CDR2 SASEGT. V lost 4 bases and J lost 12, with 24 bases in between. The chain's CDR3 is CASSGPRDGSHWDTF. The CDR3 DNA follows: TGTGCCAGCAGTGGTCCGAGGGACGGGTCCCATTGGGACACCTTC.

This sequence joins TRBV7-2 and TRBJ2-1; 7 bases are a match to TRBD2. Germline V gives CDR1 SGHTA, CDR2 FQGNSA. Unmatched junction bases numbered 9, after V lost 4 bases and J lost 9 bases. The CDR3 runs to 14 residues. The CDR3 is CASSSGLEIGEQFF. The DNA for the CDR3 is TGTGCCAGCAGCTCCGGACTAGAGATAGGTGAGCAGTTCTTC.

This clone came up a few times. The chain carries TRBV19 and TRBJ2-7; 9 bases agree with TRBD2. Trimming at V came to 6 bases and at J to 3 bases, leaving 6 bases not matched to a gene. The CDR3 extends over 14 amino acids. The germline CDR1 and CDR2 sequences are LNHDA and SQIVND (reference sequence). The CDR3 DNA reads TGTGCCAGTAGCAGCGGGAGGTCCCGCTACGAGCAGTACTTC. Translated: CASSSGRSRYEQYF.

There are a few counts of this clone. This chain joins TRBV7-8 and TRBJ2-7, with D perhaps given as TRBD1 or TRBD2 (5 bases each). This CDR3 spans 13 amino acids. Trimming removed 6 bases at V and 0 bases at J, with 9 bases between. The germline V gene encodes CDR1 SGHVS and CDR2 FQNEAQ. The CDR3 loop reads CASRPGSSYEQYF. The CDR3 nucleotides read TGTGCCAGCAGACCAGGGAGCTCCTACGAGCAGTACTTC.

This clone has only a few counts. The chain uses TRBV11-2 and TRBJ2-7, with TRBD2 identical over 7 bases. J lost 3 bases, V lost 5 bases, and 4 bases had no gene match. Germline-derived CDR1 and CDR2 are SGHAT and FQNNGV. The CDR3 covers 13 residues. This chain's CDR3 is CASSLADVYEQYF. In DNA, the CDR3 is TGTGCCAGCAGCCTAGCGGATGTCTACGAGCAGTACTTC.

The CDR3 DNA reads as TGTGCCAGTAGTAACAGCGGGAGCGTTACCGGGGAGCTGTTTTTT. Protein sequence: CASSNSGSVTGELFF. The rearrangement links TRBV19 to TRBJ2-2; 8 nucleotides agree with TRBD2. The trim removed 4 bases at V and 5 bases at J, leaving 6 bases unmatched. Germline V gives CDR1 LNHDA, CDR2 SQIVND (reference sequence). This CDR3 contains 15 residues.

This clone was recorded once. The J gene is TRBJ1-2, the V gene TRBV7-9, with no clear D. With 5 bases removed from V and 3 bases from J, the gap between germline ends came to 10 bases. Per the germline V gene, CDR1 is SEHNR and CDR2 is FQNEAQ (reference sequence). The CDR3 length is 13 residues. CDR3 in DNA: TGTGCCAGCAGCAAACTTGTAGACTATGGCTACACCTTC. It encodes CASSKLVDYGYTF.

The rearrangement joins TRBV28 to TRBJ2-1; 8 nucleotides match TRBD2. Germline V gene lookup returns CDR1 MDHEN and CDR2 SYDVKM. The CDR3 extends over 16 amino acids. After removal of 7 bases from V and 4 bases from J, the junction contained 12 bases not matched to a gene. The CDR3 DNA sequence: TGTGCCAGCACCCTAAGTAAGGCGGGGGGTTACAATGAGCAGTTCTTC. Translating gives CASTLSKAGGYNEQFF.

The V gene is TRBV18, the J gene TRBJ2-5; D is possibly TRBD1 (6 bases). The germline CDR1 and CDR2 sequences are KGHSH and LQKENI. This CDR3 region has 14 residues. Trimming took 6 bases from V and 4 from J, leaving 15 bases between them. CDR3: CASSLRGGGETQYF. The CDR3 coding sequence is TGTGCCAGCTCCCTCAGGGGCGGCGGAGAGACCCAGTACTTC. Full variable domain (outside the CDR3, taken from reference TRBV18 and TRBJ2-5): NAGVMQNPRHLVRRRGQEARLRCSPMKGHSHVYWYRQLPEEGLKFMVYLQKENIIDESGMPKERFSAEFPKEGPSILRIQQVVRGDSAAYFCASSLRGGGETQYFGPGTRLLVL.

The chain couples TRBV7-3 to TRBJ2-2; 13 nucleotides align to TRBD2. J was trimmed by 6 bases and V by 4 bases; bases with no gene match: 5. The CDR3 length is 16 residues. CDR1 is SGHTA and CDR2 is FQGTGA in the germline V gene. CDR3 protein: CASSYGLAGASGELFF. CDR3 DNA: TGTGCCAGCAGCTATGGACTAGCGGGAGCATCCGGGGAGCTGTTTTTT.